One sample yielded the 17 T cell receptor beta chains listed below, sequenced in a study of T cell changes during pregnancy in multiple sclerosis. The protocol was immunoSEQ multiplex PCR, while the TCRdb copy is restricted to in-frame clones and leaves out a portion. The table includes approximately 83,000 clones, approximately 94% detected once. Sample: peripheral blood, taken in the third trimester of pregnancy. The origin of the receptors is a female donor with multiple sclerosis, enrolled in a pregnancy study.

The chain uses TRBV5-1 and TRBJ2-7; D uncertain. Germline CDR1 and CDR2: SGHRS and YFSETQ. Between the trimmed V and J ends, which lost 0 bases and 3 bases, there was a span of 10 bases. The CDR3 consists of 14 residues. The CDR3 DNA sequence: TGCGCCAGCAGCTTGGTGGGCAGTTTCTACGAGCAGTACTTC. Translating it yields CASSLVGSFYEQYF.

This chain uses TRBV19 with TRBJ2-7; possibly TRBD2 for D (6 bases). CDR3 length: 17 residues. V shed 4 bases and J shed 6 bases, with 25 bases lying between them. Germline values: CDR1 LNHDA, CDR2 SQIVND (reference sequence). CDR3 sequence reads: CASSSGGLGLDGSEQYF. The DNA of the CDR3 is TGTGCCAGTAGTAGTGGGGGTTTAGGACTCGACGGGAGCGAGCAGTACTTC.

In DNA form, the CDR3 reads TGCAGTGCTAGACAGGTGGGCGAGCAGTACTTC. Protein product: CSARQVGEQYF. The genes are TRBV20-1 and TRBJ2-7; no clear D. The V end was cut by 2 bases, the J end by 6 bases, with 8 bases between. Looked up from germline, CDR1 is DFQATT and CDR2 is SNEGSKA (reference sequence). The CDR3 has 11 residues.

CDR3 nucleotides: TGTGCCAGCAGCCCAGCGGGAGGCAGCCCAGACGAGCAGTACTTC. It encodes CASSPAGGSPDEQYF. V usage is TRBV27 and J usage is TRBJ2-7; 9 nucleotides agree with TRBD2. Germline V lookup: CDR1 MNHEY, CDR2 SMNVEV (reference sequence). J gave up 5 bases and V 6 bases, and 11 bases lay outside the gene matches. The CDR3 length is 15 residues.

This rearrangement joins TRBV5-1 to TRBJ1-3; 10 bases are a match to TRBD1. Germline CDR1 is SGHRS and CDR2 is YFSETQ. V lost 4 bases and J lost 2; bases outside the gene matches: 6. The CDR3 extends over 16 amino acids. Here the CDR3 DNA reads TGCGCCAGCAGCACCACCGGGACAGGGGCTGGAAACACCATATATTTT. Translated, it gives CASSTTGTGAGNTIYF.

The chain carries TRBV29-1 and TRBJ2-7; 7 bases map to TRBD2. Germline lookup yields CDR1 SQVTM and CDR2 ANQGSEA. V was clipped by 6 bases and J by 1 base; unmatched bases: 3. CDR3 length: 12 residues. The CDR3 DNA follows: TGCAGCGTAATAGCGGGTTCCTACGAGCAGTACTTC. The encoded protein is CSVIAGSYEQYF.

The genes are TRBV18 and TRBJ2-1, with 10 bases lining up with TRBD2. J gave up 8 bases and V 5 bases, and 9 bases lay outside the gene matches. This CDR3 comprises 15 residues. Germline V gene data show CDR1 as KGHSH and CDR2 as LQKENI. The CDR3 DNA is TGTGCCAGCTCATCACTAGCGGGAACTATTGATGAGCAGTTCTTC. It codes for CASSSLAGTIDEQFF.

The V gene is TRBV15, the J gene TRBJ1-2, with a tentative D call TRBD1 (6 bases). Germline CDR1 LNHNV, CDR2 YYDKDF (reference sequence). V was shortened by 3 bases and J by 4 bases, with 9 bases between the two germline ends. The CDR3 is 13 residues long. The CDR3 DNA is TGTGCCACCAGCAGTACAGGGTCCTATGGCTACACCTTC. Its translation is CATSSTGSYGYTF.

V and J are TRBV27 and TRBJ2-7, with TRBD1 identical over 7 bases. V trimming: 8 bases; J trimming: 5 bases; junction bases outside the gene matches: 9. Germline assignment: CDR1 MNHEY and CDR2 SMNVEV (reference sequence). CDR3 size: 13 residues. Written as DNA, the CDR3 is TGTGCCAGCGCGAGGGGGCTAAGGGACGAGCAGTACTTC. Amino acid sequence: CASARGLRDEQYF.

As DNA, the CDR3 is TGTGCCAGCAGTACGACAGGGGGAGGCAATCAGCCCCAGCATTTT. It is translated as CASSTTGGGNQPQHF. The J gene is TRBJ1-5, the V gene TRBV2; 9 bases map to TRBD1. CDR3 length equals 15 residues. The V gene's germline CDR1 is SNHLY and CDR2 FYNNEI. The J segment lost 2 bases and the V segment lost 5 bases, leaving 4 bases of the junction unmatched.

The chain carries TRBV4-3 and TRBJ2-1, with 9 nucleotides matching TRBD2. J lost 9 bases, V lost 4 bases, and 1 base had no gene match. Germline assignment: CDR1 LGHNA and CDR2 YSLEER. This CDR3 is 12 amino acids long. The CDR3 protein is CASSPSGIEQFF. The CDR3 coding sequence is TGCGCCAGCAGCCCTAGCGGGATTGAGCAGTTCTTC.

This rearrangement joins TRBV6-1 to TRBJ1-5, with 8 bases lining up with TRBD1. This CDR3 is built from 19 residues. The junction had 14 bases not matched to a gene; V was cut back by 3 bases and J by 1 base. Germline lookup yields CDR1 MNHNS and CDR2 SASEGT. The CDR3 protein is CASSDSWDRMGQSNQPQHF. In nucleotides, the CDR3 is TGTGCCAGCAGTGATTCCTGGGACAGGATGGGGCAAAGCAATCAGCCCCAGCATTTT.

The chain combines TRBV7-2 with TRBJ1-2; 7 bases are a match to TRBD1. Germline CDR1 and CDR2: SGHTA and FQGNSA. The CDR3 has 14 residues. J lost 8 bases, V lost 5 bases, and 11 bases had no gene match. CDR3: CASSKTGTYQGYTF. The CDR3 DNA sequence: TGTGCCAGCAGCAAGACAGGGACCTATCAGGGCTACACCTTC.

The chain is built from TRBV27 and TRBJ1-2; D uncertain. V gave up 2 bases and J gave up 8 bases, with 21 bases separating them. Looked up from germline, CDR1 is MNHEY and CDR2 is SMNVEV (reference sequence). This CDR3 contains 16 residues. This CDR3 is CASSLIMSGLQSGYTF. Written as DNA, the CDR3 is TGTGCCAGCAGTTTAATTATGTCAGGCCTGCAGTCGGGCTACACCTTC.

The gene calls are TRBV11-3 and TRBJ2-5; D might be TRBD1 (6 bases). CDR3 length equals 16 residues. Deletions cut 5 bases from V and 3 bases from J, with 19 bases between. CDR1 is SGHNT, CDR2 YENEEA, per germline. As DNA, the CDR3 is TGTGCCAGCAGCAAGGGGGTGGGAGCCCCGAAAGAGACCCAGTACTTC. This sequence encodes CASSKGVGAPKETQYF.

The rearrangement uses TRBV30 and TRBJ2-2; TRBD2 matches at 9 bases. The CDR3 runs to 18 residues. Germline-derived CDR1 and CDR2 are GTSNPN and SVGIG (reference sequence). The trim removed 0 bases at V and 0 bases at J, leaving 8 bases unmatched. The CDR3 loop is CAWSVRYRGRANTGELFF. The CDR3 bases are TGTGCCTGGAGTGTACGGTATCGCGGGAGGGCGAACACCGGGGAGCTGTTTTTT.

This clone was counted between two and nine times. J is TRBJ1-5 and V is TRBV4-1; 7 bases are a match to TRBD1. The CDR3 spans 15 residues. Germline V CDR1 and CDR2: MGHRA, YSYEKL. The J segment lost 2 bases and the V segment lost 0 bases, leaving 1 base of the junction unmatched. CDR3 region: CASSQDGTGNQPQHF. The DNA of the CDR3 is TGCGCCAGCAGCCAAGATGGGACAGGCAATCAGCCCCAGCATTTT.